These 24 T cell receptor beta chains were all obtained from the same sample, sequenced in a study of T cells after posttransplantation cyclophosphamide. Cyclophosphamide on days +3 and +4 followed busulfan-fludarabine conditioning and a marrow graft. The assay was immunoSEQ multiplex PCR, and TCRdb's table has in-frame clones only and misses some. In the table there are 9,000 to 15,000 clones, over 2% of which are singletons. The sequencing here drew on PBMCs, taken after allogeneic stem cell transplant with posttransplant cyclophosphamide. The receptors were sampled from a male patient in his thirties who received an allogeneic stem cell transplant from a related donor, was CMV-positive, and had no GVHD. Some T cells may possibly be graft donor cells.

The CDR3 reads CASSLVGTSAYEQYF. The CDR3 DNA reads as TGTGCCAGCAGCTTAGTTGGGACATCGGCCTACGAGCAGTACTTC. The V call is TRBV7-2, the J call TRBJ2-5, with a tentative D call TRBD1 (6 bases). The J call may not be correct, given that the DNA end is closer to TRBJ2-7. This CDR3 comprises 15 residues. CDR1 SGHTA and CDR2 FQGNSA come from the germline V gene.

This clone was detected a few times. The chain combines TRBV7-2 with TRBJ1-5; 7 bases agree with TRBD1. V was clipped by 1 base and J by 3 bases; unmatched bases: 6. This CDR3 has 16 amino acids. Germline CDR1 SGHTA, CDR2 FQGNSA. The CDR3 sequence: CASSLGQGGINQPQHF. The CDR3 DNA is TGTGCCAGCAGCTTAGGTCAGGGGGGAATCAATCAGCCCCAGCATTTT.

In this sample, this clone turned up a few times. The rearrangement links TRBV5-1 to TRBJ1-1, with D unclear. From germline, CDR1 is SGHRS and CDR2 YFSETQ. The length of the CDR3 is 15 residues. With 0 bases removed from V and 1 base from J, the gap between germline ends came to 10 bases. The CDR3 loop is CASSLGDSRNTEAFF. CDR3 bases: TGCGCCAGCAGCTTGGGTGATTCGCGGAACACTGAAGCTTTCTTT.

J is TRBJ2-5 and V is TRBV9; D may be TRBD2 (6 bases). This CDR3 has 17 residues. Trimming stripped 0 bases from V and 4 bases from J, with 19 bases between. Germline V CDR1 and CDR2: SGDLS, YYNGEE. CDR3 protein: CASSVGGLAQGGETQYF. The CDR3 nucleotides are TGTGCCAGCAGCGTAGGAGGGCTAGCGCAAGGCGGAGAGACCCAGTACTTC.

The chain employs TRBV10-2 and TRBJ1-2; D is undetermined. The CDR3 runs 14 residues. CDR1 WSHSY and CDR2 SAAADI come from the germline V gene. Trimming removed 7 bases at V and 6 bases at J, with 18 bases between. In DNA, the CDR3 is TGCGCCAGCATGGCGGGAGGGCCGCGAGATGGCTACACCTTC. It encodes CASMAGGPRDGYTF.

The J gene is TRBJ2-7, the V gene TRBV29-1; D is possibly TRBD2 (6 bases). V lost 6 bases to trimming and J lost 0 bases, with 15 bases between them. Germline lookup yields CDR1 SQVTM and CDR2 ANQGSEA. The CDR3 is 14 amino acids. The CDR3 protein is CSVADYLSSYEQYF. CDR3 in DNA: TGCAGCGTCGCGGACTACCTAAGCTCCTACGAGCAGTACTTC.

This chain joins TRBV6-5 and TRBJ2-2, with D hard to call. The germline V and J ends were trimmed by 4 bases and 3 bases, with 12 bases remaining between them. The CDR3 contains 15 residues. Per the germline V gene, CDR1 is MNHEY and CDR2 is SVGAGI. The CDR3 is CASSSPPGYTGELFF. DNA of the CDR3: TGTGCCAGCAGTTCACCCCCAGGTTACACCGGGGAGCTGTTTTTT.

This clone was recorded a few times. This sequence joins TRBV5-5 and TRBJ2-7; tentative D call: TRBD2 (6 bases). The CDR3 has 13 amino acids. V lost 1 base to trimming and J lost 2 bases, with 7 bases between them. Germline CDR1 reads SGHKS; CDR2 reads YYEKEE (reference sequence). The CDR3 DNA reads TGTGCCAGCAGCTTGCCGGGGGCCTACGAGCAGTACTTC. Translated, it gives CASSLPGAYEQYF.

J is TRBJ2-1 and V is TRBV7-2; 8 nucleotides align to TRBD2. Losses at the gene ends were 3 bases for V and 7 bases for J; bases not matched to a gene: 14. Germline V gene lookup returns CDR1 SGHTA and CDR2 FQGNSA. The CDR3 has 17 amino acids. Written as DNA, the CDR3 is TGTGCCAGCAGCTTCGACTCTCGTCTGGGACTAGGTAATGAGCAGTTCTTC. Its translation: CASSFDSRLGLGNEQFF.

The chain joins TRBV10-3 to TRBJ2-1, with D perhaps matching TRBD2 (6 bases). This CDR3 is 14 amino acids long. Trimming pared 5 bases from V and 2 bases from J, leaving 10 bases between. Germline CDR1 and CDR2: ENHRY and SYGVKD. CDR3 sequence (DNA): TGTGCCATCAGTTCCGGGACTGCCTACAATGAGCAGTTCTTC. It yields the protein CAISSGTAYNEQFF.

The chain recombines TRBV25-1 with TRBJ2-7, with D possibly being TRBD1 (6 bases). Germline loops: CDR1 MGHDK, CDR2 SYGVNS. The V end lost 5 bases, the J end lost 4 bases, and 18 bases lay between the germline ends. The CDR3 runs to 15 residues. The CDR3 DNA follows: TGTGCCAGCAGTTCCACTACAGGGTATCCTTACGAGCAGTACTTC. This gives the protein CASSSTTGYPYEQYF.

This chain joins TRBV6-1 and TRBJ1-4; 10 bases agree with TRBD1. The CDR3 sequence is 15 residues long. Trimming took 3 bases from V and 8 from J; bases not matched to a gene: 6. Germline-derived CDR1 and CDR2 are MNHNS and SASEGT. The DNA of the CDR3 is TGTGCCAGCAGTGATCCCGGGACAGGGGCCGAAAAACTGTTTTTT. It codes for CASSDPGTGAEKLFF.

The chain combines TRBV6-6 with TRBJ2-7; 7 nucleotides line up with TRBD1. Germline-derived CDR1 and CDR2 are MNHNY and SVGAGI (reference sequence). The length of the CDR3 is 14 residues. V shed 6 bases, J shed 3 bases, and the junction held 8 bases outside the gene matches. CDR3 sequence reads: CASRRDSDHYEQYF. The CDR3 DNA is TGTGCCAGCAGACGGGACAGCGACCACTACGAGCAGTACTTC.

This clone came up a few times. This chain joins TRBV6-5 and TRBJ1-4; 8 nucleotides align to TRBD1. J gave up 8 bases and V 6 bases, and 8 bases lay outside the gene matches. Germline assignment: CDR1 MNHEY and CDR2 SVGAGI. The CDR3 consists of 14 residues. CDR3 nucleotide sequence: TGTGCCAGCAGGGCGACAGGGGTGGGCGAAAAACTGTTTTTT. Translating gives CASRATGVGEKLFF.

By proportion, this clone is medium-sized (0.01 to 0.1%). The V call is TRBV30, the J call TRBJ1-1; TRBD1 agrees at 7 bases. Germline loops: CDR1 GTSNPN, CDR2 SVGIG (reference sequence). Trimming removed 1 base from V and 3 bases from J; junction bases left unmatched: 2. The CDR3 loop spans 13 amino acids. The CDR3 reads CAWSEQGYTEAFF. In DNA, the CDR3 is TGTGCCTGGAGTGAACAGGGGTACACTGAAGCTTTCTTT.

The CDR3 is CASSTQGTGLGAFF. The CDR3 region has the DNA TGTGCCAGCAGCACACAGGGCACAGGGCTCGGGGCTTTCTTT. The chain carries TRBV7-2 and TRBJ1-1; the D gene is possibly TRBD1 (6 bases). Between the trimmed V and J ends, which lost 5 bases and 11 bases, there was a span of 21 bases. The CDR3 has 14 amino acids. Germline CDR1 and CDR2: SGHTA and FQGNSA.

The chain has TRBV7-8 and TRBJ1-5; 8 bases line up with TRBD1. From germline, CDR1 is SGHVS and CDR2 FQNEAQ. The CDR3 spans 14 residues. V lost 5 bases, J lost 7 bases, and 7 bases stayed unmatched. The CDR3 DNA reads TGTGCCAGCAGCCCAATTGGACAGGGACAGCCCCAGCATTTT. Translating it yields CASSPIGQGQPQHF. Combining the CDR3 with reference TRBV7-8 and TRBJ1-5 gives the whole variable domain GAGVSQSPRYKVAKRGQDVALRCDPISGHVSLFWYQQALGQGPEFLTYFQNEAQLDKSGLPSDRFFAERPEGSVSTLKIQRTQQEDSAVYLCASSPIGQGQPQHFGDGTRLSIL.

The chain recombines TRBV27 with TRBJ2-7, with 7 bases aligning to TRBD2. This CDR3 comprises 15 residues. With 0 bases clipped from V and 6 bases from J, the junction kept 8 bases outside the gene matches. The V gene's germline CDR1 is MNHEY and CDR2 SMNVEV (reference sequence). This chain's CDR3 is CASSLSGGSGREQYF. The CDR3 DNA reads TGTGCCAGCAGTTTATCGGGGGGGTCGGGTCGCGAGCAGTACTTC.

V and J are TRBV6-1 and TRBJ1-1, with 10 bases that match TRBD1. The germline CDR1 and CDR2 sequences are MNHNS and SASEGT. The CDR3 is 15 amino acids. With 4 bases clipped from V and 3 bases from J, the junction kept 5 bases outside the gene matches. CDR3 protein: CASSVLGTGDTEAFF. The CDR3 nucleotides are TGTGCCAGCAGTGTCCTCGGGACAGGGGACACTGAAGCTTTCTTT.

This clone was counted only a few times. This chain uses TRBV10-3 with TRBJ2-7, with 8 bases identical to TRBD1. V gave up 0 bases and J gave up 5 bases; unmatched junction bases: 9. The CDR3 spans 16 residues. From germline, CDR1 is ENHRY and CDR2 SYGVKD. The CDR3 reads CAISESLTGGRDEQYF. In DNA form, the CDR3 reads TGTGCCATCAGTGAGTCTTTAACAGGGGGACGGGACGAGCAGTACTTC.

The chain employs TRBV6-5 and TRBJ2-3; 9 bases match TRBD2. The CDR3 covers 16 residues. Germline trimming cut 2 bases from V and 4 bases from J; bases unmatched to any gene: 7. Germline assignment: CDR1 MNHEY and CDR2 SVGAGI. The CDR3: CASSYDAGGGPDTQYF. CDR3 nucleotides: TGTGCCAGCAGTTACGATGCGGGGGGGGGCCCAGATACGCAGTATTTT.

This CDR3 reads CASSLGGPNYGYTF. DNA of the CDR3: TGTGCCAGCAGCTTGGGTGGGCCTAACTATGGCTACACCTTC. J is TRBJ1-2 and V is TRBV5-5; no clear D gene. V shed 0 bases and J shed 0 bases, with 6 bases lying between them. Germline-derived CDR1 and CDR2 are SGHKS and YYEKEE (reference sequence). This CDR3 has 14 amino acids.

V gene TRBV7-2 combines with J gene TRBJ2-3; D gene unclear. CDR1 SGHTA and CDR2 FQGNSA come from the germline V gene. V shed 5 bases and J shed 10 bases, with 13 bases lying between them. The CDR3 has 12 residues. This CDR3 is CASSPDGAPQYF. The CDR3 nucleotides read TGTGCCAGCAGCCCAGACGGAGCCCCGCAGTATTTT.

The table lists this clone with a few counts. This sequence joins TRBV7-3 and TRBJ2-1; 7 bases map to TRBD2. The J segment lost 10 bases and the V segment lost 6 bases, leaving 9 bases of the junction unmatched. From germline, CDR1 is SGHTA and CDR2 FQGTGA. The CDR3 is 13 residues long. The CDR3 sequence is CASSLQPGLEQFF. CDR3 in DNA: TGTGCCAGCAGTCTCCAGCCGGGACTAGAGCAGTTCTTC.